This entry is about one T cell receptor (beta chain). Its matching antigen is unknown. The germline gives CDR1 SEHNR, CDR2 FQNEAQ (reference sequence). V was shortened by 5 bases and J by 10 bases, with 14 bases between the two germline ends. The CDR3 totals 12 residues. A sample-barcoded 5' primer and a J-beta primer mix were used in a second PCR of about 6 to 12 cycles. TCRdb re-analysed the 5' RACE reads in MiXCR, keeping a single row per CDR3 protein. The sample carries 750,000 to 950,000 distinct CDR3 sequences, around half recorded once. A minimum of 5 micrograms of total RNA was extracted per sample. The source of the sample is a study of blood T cells in healthy people across ages. Study findings and constraints: It was held that the diversity estimates obtained from one million T cells were underestimates.

The J gene is TRBJ1-2, the V gene TRBV7-9; D is perhaps TRBD1 (6 bases). This receptor was obtained from a man older than 75 in good health. The sample comprised blood. The CDR3 sequence: CASSPGAGDYTF. DNA for the CDR3: TGTGCCAGCAGCCCAGGGGCAGGCGACTACACCTTC.